The T cell receptor (beta chain) under discussion was sequenced for a study of T cells in Graves' hyperthyroidism and ophthalmopathy. Overall study findings and caveats: Through a model of 13 V-J features, ophthalmopathy was separated from stable hyperthyroidism.

A word on this clonotype: What it binds is not known.

Germline values: CDR1 MNHEY, CDR2 SVGAGI. The CDR3 has 14 amino acids. Trimming took off 0 bases at V and 5 bases at J, with 10 bases between the two ends. Patients counted as stable if ophthalmopathy did not develop within 18 months. The patients, who ranged from 18 to 65 in age, presented with newly diagnosed hyperthyroidism lasting under 2 months. TCR beta CDR3 regions were amplified from RNA transcripts. The study used the HTBI primer set for a first-round RT-PCR of the TCR CDR3. A single record per CDR3 protein comes from TCRdb applying MiXCR to the multiplex PCR reads. The data contain more than 650,000 distinct CDR3 sequences, 11% to 15% of them singletons.

The source is a woman in her late teens or twenties with Graves' hyperthyroidism. V gene TRBV6-5 combines with J gene TRBJ2-5; perhaps TRBD1 as D (5 bases). Material for sequencing was blood. The CDR3 spells CASSYSGEPETQYF. The CDR3 DNA reads TGTGCCAGCAGTTACTCAGGGGAACCGGAGACCCAGTACTTC.